These 18 T cell receptor beta chains were sequenced from one sample in a study of radiation and T cells in renal cell carcinoma. Time point reported: blood 2 weeks post-SBRT. Treatment given: 15 Gy SBRT to primary tumor, nephrectomy 4 weeks later. TCRdb's table, derived via immunoSEQ multiplex PCR, lists solely in-frame clones and lacks some. The sample has around 120,000 clones, 75% to 85% seen once. This material consisted of blood, taken from a patient whose treatment included radiotherapy and nephrectomy. Receptors originate from a woman aged 55-69 years with renal cell carcinoma.

The chain carries TRBV28 and TRBJ2-5; TRBD1 matches 11 bases. Germline-derived CDR1 and CDR2 are MDHEN and SYDVKM. V was clipped by 7 bases and J by 4 bases; unmatched bases: 8. CDR3 size: 15 residues. As DNA, the CDR3 is TGTGCCAGCAACCGCGGGGGACAGGGGGTAGAGACCCAGTACTTC. It yields the protein CASNRGGQGVETQYF.

This chain links TRBV7-2 with TRBJ2-3, with no clear D. This CDR3 has 15 amino acids. V gave up 1 base and J gave up 2 bases, with 10 bases separating them. Germline assignment: CDR1 SGHTA and CDR2 FQGNSA. This chain's CDR3 is CASSLDNINTDTQYF. In nucleotides, the CDR3 is TGTGCCAGCAGCTTAGACAATATTAACACAGATACGCAGTATTTT.

This clone has just a few counts. The CDR3 sequence: CSVGGPDYGYTF. The CDR3 DNA reads as TGCAGCGTTGGAGGGCCAGATTATGGCTACACCTTC. V gene TRBV29-1 combines with J gene TRBJ1-2; D not resolved. V was clipped by 4 bases and J by 5 bases, with 11 bases between them. The CDR3 spans 12 residues. Germline-derived CDR1 and CDR2 are SQVTM and ANQGSEA.

The DNA for the CDR3 is TGTGCCAGCAGAGGGACAGGGGGCGCCGGGGAGCTGTTTTTT. This codes for CASRGTGGAGELFF. The chain combines TRBV7-2 with TRBJ2-2; 12 bases fit TRBD1. V dropped 6 bases and J dropped 6; count of bases not matched to a gene: 2. Per the germline V gene, CDR1 is SGHTA and CDR2 is FQGNSA. This CDR3 has 14 residues.

V and J are TRBV28 and TRBJ2-7; 14 nucleotides line up with TRBD2. V trimming: 2 bases; J trimming: 3 bases; junction bases outside the gene matches: 9. The CDR3 is 18 residues long. Germline-derived CDR1 and CDR2 are MDHEN and SYDVKM. DNA of the CDR3: TGTGCCAGCAGTTTACGAATGCGACTAGCGGGAGGGGGCTACGAGCAGTACTTC. This gives the protein CASSLRMRLAGGGYEQYF.

V gene TRBV9 combines with J gene TRBJ2-1, with 7 positions matching TRBD2. Germline V gene lookup returns CDR1 SGDLS and CDR2 YYNGEE. The length of the CDR3 is 16 residues. V dropped 1 base and J dropped 0; count of bases not matched to a gene: 4. DNA of the CDR3: TGTGCCAGCAGCGTAACAGCGGGGAGCTCCTACAATGAGCAGTTCTTC. Translating gives CASSVTAGSSYNEQFF.

The chain recombines TRBV11-3 with TRBJ2-3; maybe TRBD2 (6 bases). Deletions cut 5 bases from V and 5 bases from J, with 14 bases between. Germline loops: CDR1 SGHNT, CDR2 YENEEA. The CDR3 has 14 amino acids. The DNA of the CDR3 is TGTGCCAGCAGCGTCTCGGGAGCTGGAGATACGCAGTATTTT. It encodes CASSVSGAGDTQYF. Complete variable domain (other parts from reference TRBV11-3 and TRBJ2-3): EAGVVQSPRYKIIEKKQPVAFWCNPISGHNTLYWYLQNLGQGPELLIRYENEEAVDDSQLPKDRFSAERLKGVDSTLKIQPAELGDSAVYLCASSVSGAGDTQYFGPGTRLTVL.

The V gene is TRBV7-9, the J gene TRBJ1-3, with D maybe TRBD1 (6 bases). Germline V gene sequence: CDR1 SEHNR, CDR2 FQNEAQ (reference sequence). V lost 5 bases to trimming and J lost 4 bases, with 15 bases between them. This CDR3 spans 15 amino acids. The CDR3 region has the DNA TGTGCCAGCAGCCCTACCCCGACAGGAGGAAACACCATATATTTT. Protein sequence: CASSPTPTGGNTIYF.

The table lists this clone with a few counts. CDR3 DNA: TGTGCCAGCAGCTTAAGTTACGGGCGGAGCTTCGATGAGCAGTTCTTC. Translation gives CASSLSYGRSFDEQFF. The chain uses TRBV7-6 and TRBJ2-1, with unresolved D. Germline V CDR1 and CDR2: SGHVS, FNYEAQ. V was pared by 2 bases and J by 8 bases, with 19 bases between. This CDR3 contains 16 residues.

Concerning this clone: An end of the junction does not agree with germline; a read error may underlie this. The V call is TRBV29-1, the J call TRBJ2-1; D call uncertain. The V gene's germline CDR1 is SQVTM and CDR2 ANQGSEA. The CDR3 is made up of 14 amino acids. The CDR3 bases are TGCAGCGTGGAAGCCTTAAGCTCCTACAATGAGCAGTTCTTC. This gives the protein CSVEALSSYNEQFF.

This clone was seen once. DNA of the CDR3: TGTGCCAGCAGTGAAGCTGAACTGCTAAATGAAAAACTGTTTTTT. This gives the protein CASSEAELLNEKLFF. This rearrangement joins TRBV2 to TRBJ1-4; D uncertain. CDR1 and CDR2 (germline): SNHLY, FYNNEI. Between the trimmed V and J ends, which lost 0 bases and 5 bases, there was a span of 10 bases. The CDR3 totals 15 residues.

The chain links TRBV10-3 to TRBJ1-3, with 9 positions matching TRBD1. Trimming removed 3 bases from V and 2 bases from J; junction bases left unmatched: 2. This CDR3 is 15 amino acids long. The germline V gene has CDR1 ENHRY and CDR2 SYGVKD. In nucleotides, the CDR3 is TGTGCCATCAGTGATTGGACAGGGGCTGGAAACACCATATATTTT. Residues: CAISDWTGAGNTIYF.

The chain joins TRBV19 to TRBJ2-3, with D possibly being TRBD2 (5 bases). The germline V gene has CDR1 LNHDA and CDR2 SQIVND (reference sequence). The CDR3 has 16 amino acids. With 4 bases removed from V and 0 bases from J, the gap between germline ends came to 14 bases. CDR3 residues: CASSNSEGLSTDTQYF. The CDR3 nucleotides read TGTGCCAGTAGTAATTCCGAGGGATTGAGCACAGATACGCAGTATTTT.

The V and J genes are TRBV9 and TRBJ2-1; TRBD2 matches 7 bases. The trim removed 1 base at V and 2 bases at J, leaving 3 bases unmatched. Germline V lookup: CDR1 SGDLS, CDR2 YYNGEE. CDR3 length: 15 residues. Here the CDR3 DNA reads TGTGCCAGCAGCGTAAGCGGGACTACCTACAATGAGCAGTTCTTC. Protein product: CASSVSGTTYNEQFF.

The chain uses TRBV19 and TRBJ1-5; D perhaps matches TRBD1 (5 bases). The CDR3 length is 14 residues. Trimming cost V 5 bases and J 0 bases, with 8 bases left between them. Germline V lookup: CDR1 LNHDA, CDR2 SQIVND (reference sequence). CDR3 bases: TGTGCCAGTAGTTGGGGCCGTAGCAATCAGCCCCAGCATTTT. Amino acid sequence: CASSWGRSNQPQHF.

V and J are TRBV2 and TRBJ1-2; D gene uncertain. Trimming stripped 2 bases from V and 2 bases from J, with 9 bases between. Germline CDR1 is SNHLY and CDR2 is FYNNEI. The CDR3 sequence is 14 residues long. CDR3 in DNA: TGTGCCAGCAGTGAAAGAGGGTTAAACTATGGCTACACCTTC. This translates into CASSERGLNYGYTF.

The rearrangement uses TRBV2 and TRBJ1-1; 8 bases align to TRBD1. CDR3 length: 16 amino acids. The V gene's germline CDR1 is SNHLY and CDR2 FYNNEI. The junction had 14 bases not matched to a gene; V was cut back by 7 bases and J by 4 bases. CDR3 region: CASILTVRGRGTEAFF. The CDR3 DNA reads TGTGCCAGCATCCTGACCGTCAGGGGGCGGGGCACTGAAGCTTTCTTT.

The V and J genes are TRBV5-6 and TRBJ1-2, with D perhaps matching TRBD1 (5 bases). This CDR3 is built from 12 residues. Germline values: CDR1 SGHDT, CDR2 YYEEEE. The V gene lost 2 bases and the J gene lost 4 bases, with 6 bases spanning the gap. CDR3 DNA sequence: TGTGCCAGCAGCTTCGACAGCTATGGCTACACCTTC. It codes for CASSFDSYGYTF.